This entry features one T cell receptor beta chain sequence. This specimen belongs to a study of cytomegalovirus exposure and HLA in healthy donors. Germline V gene data show CDR1 as SGDLS and CDR2 as YYNGEE. This CDR3 is 14 amino acids long. V lost 1 base, J lost 3 bases, and 7 bases lay in between. The study ran its PCR with 60 Vbeta and 13 Jbeta primers. TCRdb's table, derived via immunoSEQ multiplex PCR, lists solely in-frame clones and lacks some. The table records about 120,000 clones, over 60% of them present only once. This TCR came from a man aged 25 to 40 in good health and CMV-seropositive. The chain uses TRBV9 and TRBJ2-2; no firm D call. Input material: PBMCs. The CDR3 DNA follows: TGTGCCAGCAGCGTACTTCGGGACACCGGGGAGCTGTTTTTT. Residues: CASSVLRDTGELFF.